One and the same sample provided the 17 T cell receptor beta chains below, sequenced in a study of T-cell memory formation after mild COVID-19. Each CDR3 protein is one row after TCRdb ran MiXCR on the 5' RACE reads. The table records roughly 450,000 distinct CDR3 sequences, 18% of them present only once. The sample comprised PBMCs or a T cell subset sorted from them (not recorded which). All receptors come from an adult woman who had mild COVID-19 (a few samples of this study predate the infection). Cell type and time point are not known.

This chain joins TRBV29-1 and TRBJ1-2; the D is unclear. Trimming shortened V by 4 bases and J by 7 bases, and 10 bases separated the two germline ends. The CDR3 extends over 11 amino acids. Germline V gene data show CDR1 as SQVTM and CDR2 as ANQGSEA. Here the CDR3 reads CSVGRLLGYTF. The CDR3 DNA is TGCAGCGTTGGTCGGTTGCTTGGCTACACCTTC.

J is TRBJ2-7 and V is TRBV2, with TRBD1 matching over 9 bases. The J segment lost 5 bases and the V segment lost 5 bases, leaving 7 bases of the junction unmatched. Germline V gives CDR1 SNHLY, CDR2 FYNNEI. CDR3 size: 14 residues. The CDR3 loop is CASSIDRGFDEQYF. The CDR3 bases are TGTGCCAGCAGTATCGACAGGGGGTTCGACGAGCAGTACTTC.

The table lists this clonotype with a few counts. V and J are TRBV12-3 or TRBV12-4 and TRBJ2-1, with D possibly matching TRBD1 (6 bases). There are 14 residues in the CDR3. Trimming left V 3 bases short and J 2 bases short, with 8 bases between. In DNA form, the CDR3 reads TGTGCCAGCAGTTTCAGGGGAACCTACAATGAGCAGTTCTTC. Translated: CASSFRGTYNEQFF.

The sample holds a few counts of this clonotype. The V gene is TRBV10-3, the J gene TRBJ2-7; TRBD2 agrees at 11 bases. CDR3 length: 17 residues. V shed 8 bases and J 2 bases; nucleotides not matched to a gene: 14. CDR1 and CDR2 from the germline V gene are ENHRY and SYGVKD. The CDR3 bases are TGTGCCATCGGTCGAACGCTTCTAGCGGGAGGCGCCTACGAGCAGTACTTC. As protein: CAIGRTLLAGGAYEQYF.

CDR3 nucleotides: TGTGCCAGCAGCTCAGGACTAGCGGGGAAGCAGTTCTTC. Translating gives CASSSGLAGKQFF. The chain joins TRBV11-2 to TRBJ2-1; 12 bases align to TRBD2. CDR1 and CDR2 (germline): SGHAT, FQNNGV. CDR3 length: 13 residues. J was trimmed by 11 bases and V by 4 bases; bases with no gene match: 3.

This clonotype was recorded many times. CDR3 coding DNA: TGTGCCAGCAGCCCTGGGGCGCCTCCGGCTGGCACAGATACGCAGTATTTT. Its translation is CASSPGAPPAGTDTQYF. V gene TRBV5-6 combines with J gene TRBJ2-3, with a weak D call TRBD1 (5 bases). The CDR3 is 17 amino acids. V lost 4 bases and J lost 1, with 19 bases in between. Germline CDR1 reads SGHDT; CDR2 reads YYEEEE.

The chain recombines TRBV11-2 with TRBJ2-3; perhaps TRBD1 as D (5 bases). CDR1 SGHAT and CDR2 FQNNGV come from the germline V gene. The length of the CDR3 is 14 residues. V was trimmed by 11 bases and J by 6 bases, leaving 21 bases between them. The CDR3: CAVTRRGLGDTQYF. Written as DNA, the CDR3 is TGTGCCGTCACGAGAAGGGGCCTGGGGGATACGCAGTATTTT. Complete variable domain (other parts from reference TRBV11-2 and TRBJ2-3): EAGVAQSPRYKIIEKRQSVAFWCNPISGHATLYWYQQILGQGPKLLIQFQNNGVVDDSQLPKDRFSAERLKGVDSTLKIQPAKLEDSAVYLCAVTRRGLGDTQYFGPGTRLTVL.

The gene calls are TRBV12-3 or TRBV12-4 and TRBJ1-5; D possibly corresponds to TRBD1 (5 bases). The length of the CDR3 is 15 residues. Between the trimmed V and J ends, which lost 3 bases and 6 bases, there was a span of 15 bases. CDR3 coding DNA: TGTGCCAGCAGTTTCGCCGTCGGAGGGGTTCAGCCCCAGCATTTT. Translated, it gives CASSFAVGGVQPQHF.

This clonotype has only a few counts. The rearrangement joins TRBV30 to TRBJ1-5, with TRBD1 as a possible D gene (5 bases). Trimming took 0 bases from V and 0 from J, leaving 15 bases between them. The CDR3 totals 17 residues. Germline-derived CDR1 and CDR2 are GTSNPN and SVGIG (reference sequence). This CDR3 is CAWSVNRITTSNQPQHF. For the CDR3, the DNA is TGTGCCTGGAGTGTTAACAGGATTACAACTAGCAATCAGCCCCAGCATTTT.

The rearrangement links TRBV27 to TRBJ2-3; 7 bases line up with TRBD1. Germline V gene sequence: CDR1 MNHEY, CDR2 SMNVEV (reference sequence). Trimming at V came to 3 bases and at J to 4 bases, leaving 10 bases not matched to a gene. This CDR3 has 16 residues. The CDR3, as DNA: TGTGCCAGCAGTTTGCTCCGGGACAGTAGCGCAGATACGCAGTATTTT. Amino acids: CASSLLRDSSADTQYF.

A few counts support this clonotype. The chain joins TRBV30 to TRBJ2-1; 10 positions agree with TRBD1. The CDR3 runs 14 residues. The germline CDR1 and CDR2 sequences are GTSNPN and SVGIG (reference sequence). J was trimmed by 7 bases and V by 5 bases; bases with no gene match: 8. The CDR3 DNA follows: TGTGCCTGGGTATCGGGACAGGGGTTGAATGAGCAGTTCTTC. Encoded protein: CAWVSGQGLNEQFF.

V is TRBV6-5 and J is TRBJ2-7; 11 bases line up with TRBD2. CDR1 MNHEY and CDR2 SVGAGI come from the germline V gene. Trimming removed 2 bases from V and 2 bases from J; junction bases left unmatched: 2. This CDR3 is 15 amino acids long. In DNA form, the CDR3 reads TGTGCCAGCAGTTACACTAGCGGGGGTCCCTACGAGCAGTACTTC. This translates into CASSYTSGGPYEQYF.

This clonotype turned up a few times. The chain employs TRBV12-3 or TRBV12-4 and TRBJ1-2, with 8 bases that match TRBD1. The CDR3 has 14 residues. The V segment lost 6 bases and the J segment 4 bases; nucleotides outside the gene matches: 7. CDR3 sequence: CASRRSDRVYGYTF. CDR3 in DNA: TGTGCCAGCAGACGATCGGACAGGGTCTATGGCTACACCTTC.

The chain carries TRBV20-1 and TRBJ1-1, with D perhaps TRBD1 (5 bases). V was clipped by 7 bases and J by 7 bases, with 16 bases between them. CDR1 DFQATT and CDR2 SNEGSKA come from the germline V gene (reference sequence). The CDR3 sequence is 12 residues long. The CDR3 sequence is CSVQVSGVEAFF. CDR3 DNA sequence: TGCAGTGTACAAGTATCGGGGGTTGAAGCTTTCTTT.

The chain couples TRBV7-8 to TRBJ2-5; tentatively, D is TRBD2 (6 bases). The CDR3 runs to 16 residues. The V end lost 0 bases, the J end lost 5 bases, and 16 bases lay between the germline ends. In germline, CDR1 is SGHVS, CDR2 FQNEAQ. CDR3 sequence reads: CASSLAGGPTRETQYF. CDR3 in DNA: TGTGCCAGCAGCTTAGCGGGGGGACCGACCCGGGAGACCCAGTACTTC.

The V gene is TRBV10-3, the J gene TRBJ1-1, with 9 bases fitting TRBD1. In germline, CDR1 is ENHRY, CDR2 SYGVKD. The CDR3 runs 17 residues. V shed 2 bases, J shed 0 bases, and the junction held 7 bases outside the gene matches. The CDR3 DNA reads as TGTGCCATCAGTGAGGGGGACAGGGTAAGGATGAACACTGAAGCTTTCTTT. It encodes CAISEGDRVRMNTEAFF.

The V gene is TRBV12-3 or TRBV12-4, the J gene TRBJ2-1; possibly TRBD1 for D (6 bases). V was trimmed by 6 bases and J by 6 bases, leaving 15 bases between them. This CDR3 spans 14 amino acids. The CDR3 here is CASSDGQTTNEQFF. DNA for the CDR3: TGTGCCAGCAGCGACGGACAGACGACCAATGAGCAGTTCTTC.